This T cell receptor (beta chain) was observed in a study of sequential checkpoint blockade in melanoma. This sample's treatment: randomized to nivolumab then ipilimumab (arm A) or the reverse (arm B). DNA-damaging chemotherapy had not been given to any patient beforehand. PBMC sorting kept live CD3+CD8+ cells without CD19 or CD56. The assay was immunoSEQ multiplex PCR, and TCRdb's table has in-frame clones only and misses some. The sample records roughly 34,000 clones, 86% being singletons. CDR1 MNHEY and CDR2 SMNVEV come from the germline V gene (reference sequence). V dropped 3 bases and J dropped 8 bases, with 16 bases sitting between them. CDR3 length: 14 amino acids.

The specimen was CD8+ T cells sorted from blood (inferred from file names), collected from a patient given nivolumab and ipilimumab in sequence. The TCR sequence derives from a human donor with melanoma. The chain employs TRBV27 and TRBJ1-2; D might be TRBD1 (6 bases). CDR3 in amino acids: CASSFTGGREGYTF. The CDR3 DNA follows: TGTGCCAGCAGTTTCACGGGGGGCAGAGAGGGCTACACCTTC.